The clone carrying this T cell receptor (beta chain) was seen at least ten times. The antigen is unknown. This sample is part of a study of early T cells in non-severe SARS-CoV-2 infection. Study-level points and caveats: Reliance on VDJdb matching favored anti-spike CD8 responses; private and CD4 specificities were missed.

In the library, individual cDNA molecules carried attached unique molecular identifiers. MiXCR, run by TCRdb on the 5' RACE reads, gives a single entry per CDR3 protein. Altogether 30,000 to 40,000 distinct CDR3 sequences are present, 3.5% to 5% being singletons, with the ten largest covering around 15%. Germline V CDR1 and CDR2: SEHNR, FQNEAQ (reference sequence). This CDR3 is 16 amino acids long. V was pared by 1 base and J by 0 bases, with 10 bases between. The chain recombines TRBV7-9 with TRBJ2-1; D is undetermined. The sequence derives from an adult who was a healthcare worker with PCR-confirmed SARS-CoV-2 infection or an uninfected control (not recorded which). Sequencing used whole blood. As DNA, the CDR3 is TGTGCCAGCAGCTTAGGAGACACGAGCTCCTACAATGAGCAGTTCTTC. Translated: CASSLGDTSSYNEQFF.